These 25 T cell receptor beta chains were all obtained from the same sample, sequenced in a study of technical replicates of blood from a handful of donors (TCRdb year 2017). The library was generated by the immunoSEQ multiplex PCR assay. In TCRdb, the immuneACCESS table is reduced to in-frame sequences with V and J assigned. These tables do not hold every clone; where another copy was compared, an unresolved V gene accounts for under half, and the others remain unexplained. The sample has more than 65,000 clones on record, around 96% of them singletons. The ten most abundant clones make up about 0.3% of the sample. Sequenced sample: T cells isolated from PBMCs. The origin of the receptors is a human donor in good health.

The rearrangement uses TRBV6-1 and TRBJ2-5; 7 nucleotides agree with TRBD1. This CDR3 comprises 13 residues. CDR1 and CDR2 (germline): MNHNS, SASEGT. The trim removed 6 bases at V and 4 bases at J, leaving 5 bases unmatched. The chain's CDR3 is CASRPGQLETQYF. The CDR3 DNA is TGTGCCAGCAGACCGGGACAGCTAGAGACCCAGTACTTC.

The chain is built from TRBV7-8 and TRBJ2-1; TRBD2 matches at 8 bases. The V gene's germline CDR1 is SGHVS and CDR2 FQNEAQ. The CDR3 loop spans 16 amino acids. Germline trimming cut 2 bases from V and 7 bases from J; bases unmatched to any gene: 10. The CDR3 is CASSLLSSGSLNEQFF. The CDR3 bases are TGTGCCAGCAGCTTATTATCCAGCGGGAGTCTAAATGAGCAGTTCTTC.

The rearrangement joins TRBV30 to TRBJ2-3, with D possibly being TRBD2 (5 bases). The CDR3 sequence is 12 residues long. Trimming pared 3 bases from V and 8 bases from J, leaving 12 bases between. Germline CDR1 is GTSNPN and CDR2 is SVGIG (reference sequence). The CDR3 DNA is TGTGCCTGGAGCCCGTCCGAGGGTACGCAGTATTTT. It yields the protein CAWSPSEGTQYF. The full variable domain, its missing parts supplied by reference TRBV30 and TRBJ2-3, is SQTIHQWPATLVQPVGSPLSLECTVEGTSNPNLYWYRQAAGRGLQLLFYSVGIGQISSEVPQNLSASRPQDRQFILSSKKLLLSDSGFYLCAWSPSEGTQYFGPGTRLTVL.

The rearrangement joins TRBV6-1 to TRBJ2-7, with TRBD1 matching over 7 bases. V dropped 6 bases and J dropped 1; count of bases not matched to a gene: 9. Germline V gene lookup returns CDR1 MNHNS and CDR2 SASEGT. The CDR3 runs to 15 residues. The CDR3: CASRTDRVMSYEQYF. The CDR3 DNA reads TGTGCCAGCAGAACCGACAGGGTAATGTCCTACGAGCAGTACTTC.

This clone was counted between two and nine times. This CDR3 is CASSLTGRTEAFF. CDR3 coding DNA: TGTGCCAGCAGTTTGACGGGTAGAACTGAAGCTTTCTTT. V is TRBV28 and J is TRBJ1-1; D remains unclear. Trimming cost V 3 bases and J 5 bases, with 10 bases left between them. Germline values: CDR1 MDHEN, CDR2 SYDVKM. The CDR3 totals 13 residues.

The chain couples TRBV19 to TRBJ1-1; 9 bases line up with TRBD1. The CDR3 length is 16 residues. V lost 6 bases and J lost 1; bases outside the gene matches: 9. The germline V gene has CDR1 LNHDA and CDR2 SQIVND (reference sequence). CDR3 nucleotide sequence: TGTGCCAGTAGACCAACAGGGGGCGCCGGGAACACTGAAGCTTTCTTT. It codes for CASRPTGGAGNTEAFF.

V usage is TRBV28 and J usage is TRBJ2-4; a weak D match, TRBD2 (5 bases). The CDR3 runs 13 residues. Germline-derived CDR1 and CDR2 are MDHEN and SYDVKM. Trimming removed 2 bases from V and 8 bases from J, with 10 bases in between. The CDR3 spells CASSLGEGDIQYF. CDR3 sequence (DNA): TGTGCCAGCAGTTTAGGTGAGGGCGACATTCAGTACTTC. Together with reference TRBV28 and TRBJ2-4, the CDR3 gives the full variable domain: DVKVTQSSRYLVKRTGEKVFLECVQDMDHENMFWYRQDPGLGLRLIYFSYDVKMKEKGDIPEGYSVSREKKERFSLILESASTNQTSMYLCASSLGEGDIQYFGAGTRLSVL.

This rearrangement joins TRBV9 to TRBJ1-1; 7 bases fit TRBD1. The CDR3 extends over 14 amino acids. J lost 2 bases, V lost 1 base, and 2 bases had no gene match. The germline V gene encodes CDR1 SGDLS and CDR2 YYNGEE. The CDR3, as DNA: TGTGCCAGCAGCGTATGGGACAGCAACACTGAAGCTTTCTTT. Encoded protein: CASSVWDSNTEAFF. Variable domain in full (rest from reference TRBV9 and TRBJ1-1): DSGVTQTPKHLITATGQRVTLRCSPRSGDLSVYWYQQSLDQGLQFLIQYYNGEERAKGNILERFSAQQFPDLHSELNLSSLELGDSALYFCASSVWDSNTEAFFGQGTRLTVV.

This chain links TRBV19 with TRBJ1-1, with 10 bases fitting TRBD1. This CDR3 has 13 residues. Germline-derived CDR1 and CDR2 are LNHDA and SQIVND (reference sequence). The ends lost 5 bases at V and 8 bases at J; junction bases unmatched: 5. The CDR3 bases are TGTGCCAGTAGTGCCGGGACAGGGGTGGAAGCTTTCTTT. It specifies CASSAGTGVEAFF. The full variable domain, its missing parts supplied by reference TRBV19 and TRBJ1-1, is DGGITQSPKYLFRKEGQNVTLSCEQNLNHDAMYWYRQDPGQGLRLIYYSQIVNDFQKGDIAEGYSVSREKKESFPLTVTSAQKNPTAFYLCASSAGTGVEAFFGQGTRLTVV.

The V call is TRBV27, the J call TRBJ2-3, with a weak D call TRBD2 (6 bases). Deletions cut 4 bases from V and 5 bases from J, with 13 bases between. The CDR3 has 14 residues. Germline CDR1 and CDR2: MNHEY and SMNVEV (reference sequence). The CDR3 nucleotides are TGTGCCAGCAGTTGGGTGGCCGGGGGAGATACGCAGTATTTT. It is translated as CASSWVAGGDTQYF.

V usage is TRBV9 and J usage is TRBJ1-1, with TRBD1 matching 9 bases. Germline V lookup: CDR1 SGDLS, CDR2 YYNGEE. This CDR3 has 14 residues. Trimming cost V 0 bases and J 6 bases; bases outside gene matches: 3. CDR3 in amino acids: CASSVGRTGAEAFF. CDR3 nucleotides: TGTGCCAGCAGCGTAGGCCGGACAGGGGCTGAAGCTTTCTTT.

The J gene is TRBJ1-1, the V gene TRBV7-3, with D hard to call. Trimming stripped 5 bases from V and 5 bases from J, with 12 bases between. The length of the CDR3 is 13 residues. Germline CDR1 SGHTA, CDR2 FQGTGA. The CDR3 protein is CASSQTIVTEAFF. The CDR3 DNA follows: TGTGCCAGCAGCCAAACTATTGTAACTGAAGCTTTCTTT. Looking up the rest from reference TRBV7-3 and TRBJ1-1 gives the full variable domain: GAGVSQTPSNKVTEKGKYVELRCDPISGHTALYWYRQSLGQGPEFLIYFQGTGAADDSGLPNDRFFAVRPEGSVSTLKIQRTERGDSAVYLCASSQTIVTEAFFGQGTRLTVV.

The chain joins TRBV5-1 to TRBJ2-7; TRBD2 might be the D (6 bases). The CDR3 extends over 15 amino acids. The germline gives CDR1 SGHRS, CDR2 YFSETQ. V gave up 2 bases and J gave up 4 bases, with 16 bases separating them. CDR3 region: CASSLEGGGAYEQYF. CDR3 coding DNA: TGCGCCAGCAGCTTAGAGGGAGGAGGGGCTTACGAGCAGTACTTC.

The chain employs TRBV2 and TRBJ2-7; 8 bases line up with TRBD2. Germline V gene lookup returns CDR1 SNHLY and CDR2 FYNNEI. The CDR3 has 14 residues. V shed 7 bases, J shed 3 bases, and the junction held 8 bases outside the gene matches. The CDR3 DNA reads as TGTGCCAGCAAGGAGGCGGGAGGTCTCTACGAGCAGTACTTC. It encodes CASKEAGGLYEQYF.

This chain joins TRBV9 and TRBJ2-3; 7 bases agree with TRBD1. V gave up 1 base and J gave up 4 bases; unmatched junction bases: 6. The CDR3 has 15 amino acids. Germline CDR1 reads SGDLS; CDR2 reads YYNGEE. The CDR3 reads CASSVRQGVSDTQYF. The CDR3 nucleotides are TGTGCCAGCAGCGTACGACAGGGAGTTTCAGATACGCAGTATTTT.

This CDR3 is CASSLEDYTGELFF. CDR3 nucleotides: TGTGCCAGCAGCTTAGAAGACTACACCGGGGAGCTGTTTTTT. The chain is built from TRBV7-2 and TRBJ2-2; D call uncertain. V dropped 1 base and J dropped 3 bases, with 6 bases sitting between them. CDR1 SGHTA and CDR2 FQGNSA come from the germline V gene. The CDR3 runs to 14 residues.

This clone was picked up one time. The chain is built from TRBV6-1 and TRBJ2-7; TRBD2 matches 11 bases. The CDR3 is 15 residues long. The V gene's germline CDR1 is MNHNS and CDR2 SASEGT. V lost 6 bases and J lost 4; bases outside the gene matches: 8. CDR3 in amino acids: CASRALAGGMYEQYF. The DNA for the CDR3 is TGTGCCAGCAGGGCTCTAGCGGGAGGAATGTACGAGCAGTACTTC.

The chain joins TRBV7-9 to TRBJ2-7, with D possibly TRBD1 on 5 matching bases. Deletions cut 2 bases from V and 7 bases from J, with 12 bases between. Per germline, CDR1 SEHNR and CDR2 FQNEAQ (reference sequence). This CDR3 is 13 amino acids long. The CDR3 sequence: CASSLQAGFEQYF. The CDR3 region has the DNA TGTGCCAGCAGCTTACAGGCAGGGTTTGAGCAGTACTTC.

The V gene is TRBV4-2, the J gene TRBJ1-2; D not resolved. V gave up 3 bases and J gave up 5 bases, with 13 bases separating them. Germline CDR1 is LGHNA and CDR2 is YNFKEQ. The CDR3 spans 14 residues. The CDR3 spells CASSQEERQYGYTF. The CDR3, as DNA: TGTGCCAGCAGCCAGGAAGAGAGGCAGTATGGCTACACCTTC.

V is TRBV18 and J is TRBJ1-1, with D tentatively TRBD1 (6 bases). Germline assignment: CDR1 KGHSH and CDR2 LQKENI. Trimming cost V 4 bases and J 3 bases, with 12 bases left between them. The CDR3 is made up of 14 amino acids. Written as DNA, the CDR3 is TGTGCCAGCTCACTTAGAACAGGGCACACTGAAGCTTTCTTT. It yields the protein CASSLRTGHTEAFF.

This chain uses TRBV28 with TRBJ2-5; D is ambiguous. The CDR3 covers 15 residues. V gave up 3 bases and J gave up 2 bases, with 13 bases separating them. Germline CDR1 reads MDHEN; CDR2 reads SYDVKM. CDR3: CASSLYSFSQETQYF. The DNA of the CDR3 is TGTGCCAGCAGTTTGTACAGCTTTTCGCAAGAGACCCAGTACTTC.

V is TRBV30 and J is TRBJ1-5; TRBD1 is a possible D gene (5 bases). Germline CDR1 GTSNPN, CDR2 SVGIG (reference sequence). The ends were cut back, 5 bases at V and 6 bases at J, with 17 bases in the middle. CDR3 length: 14 residues. The CDR3 DNA reads TGTGCCTGGCGTCCCCCAGGGAAGAGTCAGCCCCAGCATTTT. Translating it yields CAWRPPGKSQPQHF.

The CDR3 bases are TGCGCCAGCAGCCAAATCGACGGGGTTCCCTCCTACGAGCAGTACTTC. It codes for CASSQIDGVPSYEQYF. The chain links TRBV4-3 to TRBJ2-7; D is possibly TRBD2 (5 bases). V was trimmed by 2 bases and J by 0 bases, leaving 14 bases between them. Per the germline V gene, CDR1 is LGHNA and CDR2 is YSLEER. The CDR3 consists of 16 residues.

This clone was observed once. V is TRBV28 and J is TRBJ1-4; TRBD1 aligns across 8 bases. CDR1 and CDR2 from the germline V gene are MDHEN and SYDVKM. With V trimmed by 6 bases and J by 8 bases, 11 bases remained unmatched. The CDR3 is made up of 15 amino acids. DNA of the CDR3: TGTGCCAGCAGCGTTCCTGGGACAGGTAACGAAAAACTGTTTTTT. Its protein product is CASSVPGTGNEKLFF.

The chain has TRBV7-3 and TRBJ1-4, with D tentatively TRBD1 (5 bases). Germline V lookup: CDR1 SGHTA, CDR2 FQGTGA. The CDR3 is made up of 19 amino acids. V was shortened by 4 bases and J by 8 bases, with 29 bases between the two germline ends. CDR3 DNA: TGTGCCAGCAGCTCTCCTGTCGAGTTGGGCAGGGCAAGGAACGAAAAACTGTTTTTT. Amino acid sequence: CASSSPVELGRARNEKLFF.